Each of the 28 T cell receptor beta chains below was sequenced from the same sample in a study of response to subunit inactivated influenza vaccine. TCRdb itself ran the RT-PCR reads through MiXCR, one entry per CDR3 protein. Altogether around 750,000 distinct CDR3 sequences are present, 21% being singletons, with the ten largest covering roughly 10%. Material: PBMCs from blood, obtained roughly 5 days after vaccination. Every receptor here comes from a man in his fifties who received an inactivated influenza vaccine.

The sample holds a few counts of this clonotype. The CDR3 loop is CASRTYAAGAEQFF. The CDR3 DNA reads as TGTGCCAGCAGAACATATGCAGCGGGAGCTGAGCAGTTCTTC. The V gene is TRBV6-1, the J gene TRBJ2-1; 8 bases are shared with TRBD2. CDR1 is MNHNS and CDR2 is SASEGT in the germline V gene. CDR3 length equals 14 residues. V dropped 6 bases and J dropped 9; count of bases not matched to a gene: 10.

The V call is TRBV20-1, the J call TRBJ1-6; perhaps TRBD1 as D (6 bases). Trimming shortened V by 5 bases and J by 1 base, and 9 bases separated the two germline ends. Per the germline V gene, CDR1 is DFQATT and CDR2 is SNEGSKA (reference sequence). CDR3 length: 14 residues. Written as DNA, the CDR3 is TGCAGTGCTCCCGGACAGTCCTATAATTCACCCCTCCACTTT. It is translated as CSAPGQSYNSPLHF.

The chain carries TRBV12-3 or TRBV12-4 and TRBJ2-7, with D possibly matching TRBD2 (6 bases). Trimming stripped 5 bases from V and 5 bases from J, with 25 bases between. The CDR3 is 17 amino acids. The CDR3 bases are TGTGCCAGCAGTCGCGAAATTGGGGGGACCGGGGTCAACGAGCAGTACTTC. Amino acid sequence: CASSREIGGTGVNEQYF.

This chain links TRBV5-1 with TRBJ2-1; no clear D gene. The germline gives CDR1 SGHRS, CDR2 YFSETQ. The CDR3 sequence is 15 residues long. Trimming removed 2 bases at V and 8 bases at J, with 17 bases between. CDR3 coding DNA: TGCGCCAGCAGCTTAAGCAGGCCCAATGGGGATGAGCAGTTCTTC. It encodes CASSLSRPNGDEQFF. Filled out from reference TRBV5-1 and TRBJ2-1, the complete variable domain reads KAGVTQTPRYLIKTRGQQVTLSCSPISGHRSVSWYQQTPGQGLQFLFEYFSETQRNKGNFPGRFSGRQFSNSRSEMNVSTLELGDSALYLCASSLSRPNGDEQFFGPGTRLTVL.

The chain combines TRBV7-2 with TRBJ2-1, with 8 bases that match TRBD2. The germline V gene encodes CDR1 SGHTA and CDR2 FQGNSA. V was clipped by 6 bases and J by 8 bases; unmatched bases: 15. This CDR3 is 16 amino acids long. The CDR3 sequence is CASSKGLVWGSDEQFF. CDR3 coding DNA: TGTGCCAGCAGTAAGGGACTAGTTTGGGGGAGCGATGAGCAGTTCTTC.

This clonotype was seen at least ten times. V gene TRBV29-1 combines with J gene TRBJ1-2, with a weak D call TRBD1 (5 bases). Germline lookup yields CDR1 SQVTM and CDR2 ANQGSEA. CDR3 size: 13 residues. Trimming took 0 bases from V and 2 from J, leaving 7 bases between them. This CDR3 reads CSVEDTGNYGYTF. CDR3 nucleotides: TGCAGCGTTGAAGATACAGGCAACTATGGCTACACCTTC.

The chain has TRBV9 and TRBJ2-1, with TRBD2 matching over 10 bases. J lost 3 bases, V lost 2 bases, and 5 bases had no gene match. The CDR3 is 16 residues long. Germline values: CDR1 SGDLS, CDR2 YYNGEE. The CDR3, as DNA: TGTGCCAGCAGCGTTCTAGCGGGAGTCTTCTACAATGAGCAGTTCTTC. Translation: CASSVLAGVFYNEQFF.

This clonotype was counted a few times. The chain employs TRBV30 and TRBJ2-6; D uncertain. The CDR3 runs to 16 residues. Trimming removed 2 bases at V and 0 bases at J, with 11 bases between. Germline V CDR1 and CDR2: GTSNPN, SVGIG (reference sequence). CDR3: CAWSPSRSSGANVLTF. CDR3 sequence (DNA): TGTGCCTGGAGTCCGTCTCGTAGCTCTGGGGCCAACGTCCTGACTTTC.

The gene calls are TRBV3-1 and TRBJ1-6; the D is unclear. CDR1 is LGHDT and CDR2 is YNNKEL in the germline V gene (reference sequence). The CDR3 totals 15 residues. V lost 0 bases and J lost 9, with 12 bases in between. DNA of the CDR3: TGTGCCAGCAGCCAAGAAATGGGAAAGGGTTCACCCCTCCACTTT. It is translated as CASSQEMGKGSPLHF.

The J gene is TRBJ2-2, the V gene TRBV3-1; TRBD1 aligns across 9 bases. The J segment lost 3 bases and the V segment lost 6 bases, leaving 8 bases of the junction unmatched. Germline V gives CDR1 LGHDT, CDR2 YNNKEL (reference sequence). This CDR3 is 16 amino acids long. Here the CDR3 reads CASRPTGTGYTGELFF. CDR3 bases: TGTGCCAGCAGGCCTACCGGGACAGGGTACACCGGGGAGCTGTTTTTT. Based on the CDR3 plus reference TRBV3-1 and TRBJ2-2, the full variable domain is DTAVSQTPKYLVTQMGNDKSIKCEQNLGHDTMYWYKQDSKKFLKIMFSYNNKELIINETVPNRFSPKSPDKAHLNLHINSLELGDSAVYFCASRPTGTGYTGELFFGEGSRLTVL.

The gene calls are TRBV6-1 and TRBJ1-1; D is ambiguous. The germline CDR1 and CDR2 sequences are MNHNS and SASEGT. The CDR3 runs 15 residues. Trimming removed 4 bases at V and 7 bases at J, with 19 bases between. CDR3 residues: CASSAQTYVPYEAFF. The DNA for the CDR3 is TGTGCCAGCAGTGCCCAAACGTACGTCCCTTATGAAGCTTTCTTT.

This clonotype was detected only a few times. At one of its ends the junction is not consistent with the germline gene, which may arise from a read error. The genes are TRBV7-7 and TRBJ2-5; perhaps D is TRBD1 or TRBD2 (6 bases each). Germline CDR1 and CDR2: SSHAT and FNYEAQ (reference sequence). CDR3 length equals 15 residues. CDR3 DNA sequence: TGTGCTAGCAGCTTAGGAGGGACACCACAAGAGACCCAGTACTTC. This gives the protein CASSLGGTPQETQYF.

The rearrangement uses TRBV5-1 and TRBJ1-3, with 10 bases fitting TRBD1. J gave up 0 bases and V 3 bases, and 12 bases lay outside the gene matches. This CDR3 is built from 19 residues. The V gene's germline CDR1 is SGHRS and CDR2 YFSETQ. The CDR3 DNA reads TGCGCCAGCAGCTATGGCCCTCCGGGACAGGGGAGCTCTGGAAACACCATATATTTT. Translating it yields CASSYGPPGQGSSGNTIYF.

This chain joins TRBV11-3 and TRBJ2-1; 7 positions match TRBD2. The V gene end was trimmed by 1 base and the J gene end by 8 bases; junction bases not matched to a gene: 14. Looked up from germline, CDR1 is SGHNT and CDR2 is YENEEA. The CDR3 runs 17 residues. The CDR3 protein is CASSLGAGAGNVDEQFF. CDR3 DNA: TGTGCCAGCAGCTTAGGGGCAGGAGCGGGAAACGTCGATGAGCAGTTCTTC.

A remark on this clonotype: Given a much more abundant clone one base away, this may be a read error. V and J are TRBV20-1 and TRBJ2-1; weak D call: TRBD2 (5 bases). The DNA end is more similar to TRBJ2-7, so the J call may be wrong. This CDR3 spans 15 amino acids. Germline loops: CDR1 DFQATT, CDR2 SNEGSKA (reference sequence). DNA of the CDR3: TGCAGTGCTCTCTTAGCGCCCAGCTCCTACAATGAGCAGTACTTC. Protein product: CSALLAPSSYNEQYF.

This chain links TRBV12-3 or TRBV12-4 with TRBJ2-3; TRBD1 aligns across 10 bases. V gave up 5 bases and J gave up 0 bases; unmatched junction bases: 5. This CDR3 is 16 amino acids long. The CDR3 spells CASSTWDRGSTDTQYF. CDR3 coding DNA: TGTGCCAGCAGTACTTGGGACAGGGGTAGCACAGATACGCAGTATTTT.

This clonotype has only a few counts. The genes are TRBV7-2 and TRBJ1-6; no reliable D call. This CDR3 region has 15 residues. Germline V gene data show CDR1 as SGHTA and CDR2 as FQGNSA. Between the trimmed V and J ends, which lost 1 base and 7 bases, there was a span of 11 bases. The CDR3, as DNA: TGTGCCAGCAGCTTAGGGGAGGGCACAAATTCACCCCTCCACTTT. This translates into CASSLGEGTNSPLHF. Looking up the rest from reference TRBV7-2 and TRBJ1-6 gives the full variable domain: GAGVSQSPSNKVTEKGKDVELRCDPISGHTALYWYRQSLGQGLEFLIYFQGNSAPDKSGLPSDRFSAERTGGSVSTLTIQRTQQEDSAVYLCASSLGEGTNSPLHFGNGTRLTVT.

This clonotype was detected a few times. This chain uses TRBV12-3 or TRBV12-4 with TRBJ1-6; 7 nucleotides agree with TRBD1. This CDR3 has 15 amino acids. Trimming took 5 bases from V and 3 from J; bases not matched to a gene: 4. CDR3 DNA: TGTGCCAGCAGTCTCCGGGACAGCTATAATTCACCCCTCCACTTT. Its protein is CASSLRDSYNSPLHF.

The V call is TRBV4-3, the J call TRBJ2-2; D is ambiguous. The CDR3 extends over 15 amino acids. Trimming removed 5 bases from V and 5 bases from J, with 15 bases in between. Germline V gives CDR1 LGHNA, CDR2 YSLEER. CDR3 sequence (DNA): TGCGCCAGCAGCATTCGACATTCCGGGACCGGGGAGCTGTTTTTT. Translating gives CASSIRHSGTGELFF.

The chain uses TRBV6-1 and TRBJ1-5, with TRBD1 matching over 7 bases. Germline CDR1 is MNHNS and CDR2 is SASEGT. The CDR3 covers 15 residues. The J segment lost 5 bases and the V segment lost 6 bases, leaving 10 bases of the junction unmatched. CDR3 sequence (DNA): TGTGCCAGCAGCAGGCTGGACAGGTTAGATCAGCCCCAGCATTTT. This translates into CASSRLDRLDQPQHF.

The chain uses TRBV7-2 and TRBJ2-3, with D perhaps TRBD1 (6 bases). Germline V lookup: CDR1 SGHTA, CDR2 FQGNSA. The ends were cut back, 5 bases at V and 2 bases at J, with 14 bases in the middle. CDR3 length: 15 residues. The CDR3 protein is CASSPQGSPTDTQYF. For the CDR3, the DNA is TGTGCCAGCAGCCCCCAGGGGTCCCCCACAGATACGCAGTATTTT. Variable domain in full (rest from reference TRBV7-2 and TRBJ2-3): GAGVSQSPSNKVTEKGKDVELRCDPISGHTALYWYRQSLGQGLEFLIYFQGNSAPDKSGLPSDRFSAERTGGSVSTLTIQRTQQEDSAVYLCASSPQGSPTDTQYFGPGTRLTVL.

This clonotype showed up many times. This sequence joins TRBV29-1 and TRBJ2-6; D remains ambiguous. The ends were cut back, 3 bases at V and 4 bases at J, with 7 bases in the middle. This CDR3 has 13 amino acids. CDR1 and CDR2 from the germline V gene are SQVTM and ANQGSEA. CDR3 bases: TGCAGCGTTGATAAGTCCGGGGCCAACGTCCTGACTTTC. It codes for CSVDKSGANVLTF.

This clonotype was picked up many times. This chain uses TRBV7-2 with TRBJ2-3; D gene unclear. The germline V gene has CDR1 SGHTA and CDR2 FQGNSA. The CDR3 spans 11 residues. V lost 2 bases to trimming and J lost 10 bases, with 7 bases between them. The DNA of the CDR3 is TGTGCCAGCAGCTTAACCAGAGCGCAGTATTTT. This encodes CASSLTRAQYF. The full variable domain, rest sourced from reference TRBV7-2 and TRBJ2-3, is GAGVSQSPSNKVTEKGKDVELRCDPISGHTALYWYRQSLGQGLEFLIYFQGNSAPDKSGLPSDRFSAERTGGSVSTLTIQRTQQEDSAVYLCASSLTRAQYFGPGTRLTVL.

The chain recombines TRBV6-2 or TRBV6-3 with TRBJ2-6, with D hard to call. The CDR3 spans 14 residues. V shed 10 bases and J shed 2 bases, with 12 bases lying between them. The germline V gene has CDR1 MNHEY and CDR2 SVGEGT. The DNA for the CDR3 is TGTGCCACCAAGGGCGTAACTGGGGCCAACGTCCTGACTTTC. It translates to CATKGVTGANVLTF.

This clonotype showed up just a few times. The J gene is TRBJ2-5, the V gene TRBV20-1, with 7 positions matching TRBD1. CDR3 length: 14 amino acids. CDR1 and CDR2 (germline): DFQATT, SNEGSKA (reference sequence). J lost 4 bases, V lost 6 bases, and 11 bases had no gene match. In DNA form, the CDR3 reads TGCAGTGCACGACAGGGCCCCATGACAGAGACCCAGTACTTC. Protein: CSARQGPMTETQYF.

The chain links TRBV6-5 to TRBJ2-2; D remains unclear. There are 17 residues in the CDR3. CDR1 is MNHEY, CDR2 SVGAGI, per germline. Trimming took 0 bases from V and 0 from J, leaving 11 bases between them. The CDR3 DNA sequence: TGTGCCAGCAGTTACTCGCCGGGTCATGCGAACACCGGGGAGCTGTTTTTT. Protein product: CASSYSPGHANTGELFF.

This clonotype was observed a few times. The rearrangement links TRBV7-2 to TRBJ1-2; TRBD1 is a possible D gene (5 bases). The CDR3 loop spans 13 amino acids. Germline V gene sequence: CDR1 SGHTA, CDR2 FQGNSA. Deletions cut 8 bases from V and 4 bases from J, with 14 bases between. The CDR3 DNA is TGTGCCAGCGCCACCGGGACTTCCTATGGCTACACCTTC. Protein sequence: CASATGTSYGYTF.

This clonotype has at least ten counts. The V call is TRBV7-2, the J call TRBJ2-7; D remains unclear. This CDR3 spans 13 amino acids. The V and J ends lost 5 bases and 6 bases respectively, with 14 bases between them. CDR1 SGHTA and CDR2 FQGNSA come from the germline V gene. CDR3 in amino acids: CASSTNPRLEQYF. CDR3 nucleotides: TGTGCCAGCAGCACCAACCCGAGGCTCGAGCAGTACTTC. The whole variable domain, filled in from reference TRBV7-2 and TRBJ2-7, reads GAGVSQSPSNKVTEKGKDVELRCDPISGHTALYWYRQSLGQGLEFLIYFQGNSAPDKSGLPSDRFSAERTGGSVSTLTIQRTQQEDSAVYLCASSTNPRLEQYFGPGTRLTVT.